This section outlines one T cell receptor (beta chain) sequence together with its context. The specificity of this receptor is unknown. The sample holds no much larger clone one base away, and base qualities are not on file. Per the germline V gene (reference sequence), SGHNT is the CDR1 and YYREEE is the CDR2. Trimming removed 5 bases from V and 5 bases from J; the gene matches leave 8 bases unexplained. The CDR3 has 14 amino acids, counting the end cysteine and phenylalanine. Left in the record is the CDR3 DNA by itself, 42 bases read in frame from the first base. These data belong to a study of PD-L1 blockade in urothelial cancer (dated by TCRdb to about 2017). For the study in its entirety: Every patient began therapy at some point between 2013 and 2015 and was given atezolizumab 1,200 mg intravenously every 3 weeks. About nine tenths of the roughly 29 patients were identified as males with urothelial cancer of bladder origin, and a prior smoking history was reported by 18 of 29 patients. An ECOG performance status of 0 or 1 was recorded for the patients, and 0 to 3 prior chemotherapy regimens had been received by the patients. Blood samples were analyzed at 3 weeks after treatment start (second dose) and at 6 weeks after treatment start. Blood samples gave median yields of about 140,000 T cells and over 80,000 unique TCRs, along with a median clonality of 0.080. Somatic, immune and clinical correlates of response to PD-L1 blockade with atezolizumab in urothelial cancer were the focus of an exploratory multi-omic analysis. TCR sequencing covered pretreatment tumor samples and matched, serially collected peripheral blood taken before and after atezolizumab treatment. Progression-free survival longer than 6 months counted as durable clinical benefit, and TCR features were additionally tested against both progression-free and overall survival. Whole exome sequencing and RNA sequencing of pretreatment tumors were performed alongside TCR sequencing in the same patients. Under ten patients reached durable clinical benefit, while about 20 patients did not. Pretreatment blood TCR-seq was available for 30 or so patients, at least one posttreatment blood collection was obtained for 25 or so patients, and tumor TCR-seq was available for 25 or so patients.

Each PCR received spiked-in synthetic TCR analog templates so that absolute template abundance could be estimated from read counts. TCRbeta CDR3 regions were amplified from genomic DNA with bias-controlled V and J gene primers using the immunoSEQ assay. Sequencing of rearranged TCRbeta segments was done at approximately 20X coverage. The original methods were these. Sequencing errors were corrected by clustering, and CDR3s were annotated against IMGT so that V, D and J genes could be assigned. Downstream analyses used only productive TCRbeta rearrangements, leaving out any out-of-frame or stop-codon sequences. Clonality was computed as one minus Shannon entropy normalized by the log of the number of unique productive sequences. Clones differing between time points or between blood and tumor were identified by Fisher's exact test with Benjamini-Hochberg correction at adjusted p below 0.01. TCRdb mirrors the immuneACCESS table, restricted to in-frame sequences. Some clones are absent from its copies; in checked studies, under half trace to an unresolved V gene, and the reason for the others is unknown. For V, J and clone size, that table is used; D and trimming come from the DNA. In all, the sample holds around 100,000 clones, and approximately 89% of those were seen once. The ten largest clones take up more than 3% of the sample.

Overall study results and their limits: Because the sample size was small (n of about 30) and many of the analyses were exploratory, the results are meant to be hypothesis-generating. Improved progression-free and overall survival was found to be associated with pretreatment peripheral blood TCR clonality below the median. Patients with durable benefit showed greater expansion of tumor-associated TCR clones in peripheral blood 3 weeks after starting treatment (n of about 20, p = 0.022).

This sample's time point label indicates: peripheral blood 6 weeks after treatment start. A cohort of 25 to 30 patients with locally advanced or metastatic urothelial carcinoma, treated at Memorial Sloan Kettering on a trial protocol, was included. Peripheral blood mononuclear cells were collected pretreatment and during treatment, with between 1 and 8 total time points obtained per patient. The Qiagen DNeasy Blood extraction kit was used to purify genomic DNA from total PBMCs and tumor samples. PBMCs were collected pretreatment and during treatment and were isolated and stored as previously described.

The V and J genes are TRBV5-4 and TRBJ2-7, with 9 middle bases fitting TRBD2. The receptor was derived from a man aged 60-69 years with urothelial cancer. Sequencing used PBMCs, obtained around atezolizumab (anti-PD-L1) treatment. This receptor has the CDR3 CASRRGGASDEQYF. The sequenced DNA is TGTGCCAGCAGACGCGGGGGGGCCTCAGACGAGCAGTACTTC. Reference TRBV5-4 and TRBJ2-7 proteins supply the regions before and after the CDR3; the full variable domain is: ETGVTQSPTHLIKTRGQQVTLRCSSQSGHNTVSWYQQALGQGPQFIFQYYREEENGRGNFPPRFSGLQFPNYSSELNVNALELDDSALYLCASRRGGASDEQYFGPGTRLTVT.